Given below is one T cell receptor (beta chain) in context. The authors' processing: Using reference gene primer amplification, nucleated cell counts were estimated. The protocol was immunoSEQ multiplex PCR, while the TCRdb copy is restricted to in-frame clones and leaves out a portion. V and J calls plus clone size are reproduced from that table; the DNA served to infer D and trimming. The sample lists about 270,000 clones, under 90% occurring once. The age range of participants was about 18 to 100 years, with residence in approximately 25 US areas. Either two negative PCRs, clearance, or symptom resolution qualified Cohort 3 donors as recovered. This sample was included in a study of blood T cell repertoires in COVID-19. This CDR3 is built from 15 residues. Germline lookup yields CDR1 SNHLY and CDR2 FYNNEI. After removal of 1 base from V and 6 bases from J, the junction contained 7 bases not matched to a gene.

Sequencing was performed on PBMCs or T cells enriched from blood (not recorded which). This TCR came from a woman in her sixties or seventies who had recovered from COVID-19. This chain uses TRBV2 with TRBJ1-1, with 8 positions matching TRBD1. This CDR3 is CASSEVLGQVSEAFF. CDR3 coding DNA: TGTGCCAGCAGTGAAGTATTGGGACAGGTCTCTGAAGCTTTCTTT.